The entry below gives a single T cell receptor beta chain sequence along with its context. Its antigen is not identified. Germline assignment: CDR1 SGHRS and CDR2 YFSETQ. The CDR3 spans 14 residues. For every sample, eight separate reactions were used to make cDNA. TCRdb reanalyzed the 5' RACE reads, giving one entry per CDR3 protein sequence and no DNA. The specimen's table records some 200,000 distinct CDR3 sequences. The source of the sample is a study of monozygotic twins with inflammatory bowel disease. General study points: Patients with IBD had less TCRbeta diversity (inverse Simpson) than their healthy co-twins.

V gene TRBV5-1 combines with J gene TRBJ2-2; TCRdb selects TRBD1, and the lack of DNA leaves this call unchecked. The clonotype originates from a human donor with ulcerative colitis or Crohn's disease, or a healthy co-twin of an affected twin (not recorded which). Sequencing input: blood. The chain's CDR3 is CASSLNTAPGELFF.